This TCR beta chain was recorded in a study of identical twins (dated by TCRdb to 2016 to 2017). For the wider study: To test whether fetal clonotypes persist, this study deep-sequenced TCR alpha and beta repertoires from monozygotic twins, from unrelated adults of various ages, and from cord blood. Replicate twin experiments were performed at different times using different library preparation protocols to rule out contamination.

Only healthy Caucasian donors were included. Three pairs of female monozygotic twins, all aged roughly 18 to 29 years, were included in the twin cohort. CD4+ and CD8+ T cell populations were isolated with positive isolation kits from Invitrogen. The CDR3 runs 15 residues from the cysteine to the phenylalanine. The CDR3 DNA has 45 bases and is translated from base 1. The germline V gene encodes CDR1 SGHAT and CDR2 FQNNGV. A distance of 15 bases separates the germline ends of V and J, which lose 4 bases and 3 bases respectively. Study-wide findings and limitations: Compared with coincidental sharing between unrelated individuals, an excess of low generation-probability sequences was observed among out-of-frame TCR alpha sequences shared between twins. Invariant T cells such as MAIT and iNKT could partly confound zero-insertion analyses, although diverse VJ usage argued against such confounding for most clonotypes. In monozygotic twins, recombination models systematically underestimated out-of-frame TCR alpha sharing, but the models matched the sharing seen between unrelated individuals. Abundant cord blood beta clonotypes carried fewer insertions; young adult naive repertoires showed a weaker similar trend, while memory repertoires showed none. Because the same donors could not be followed over many years, the conclusions relied on cross-sectional statistical analysis. A weaker excess of twin sharing was found in beta out-of-frame sequences because the signal-to-noise ratio was lowered by fewer shared sequences.

This clonotype was counted only a few times. It lacks a known antigen. The input lacks base qualities; no much larger clone sits a single base away. The protocol used for the library was 5' RACE. Sequenced using an Illumina HiSeq 2000. A universal primer binding site was added through template switching, and the final cDNA carried a unique molecular identifier so that TCR cDNA molecules could be counted accurately. Specific primers in the conserved constant-segment region were used to synthesize first-strand cDNA for TCR alpha and beta chains. To control for contamination, each cDNA library was double barcoded with a SMART-Mk sample barcode plus Illumina barcodes. TruSeq adapter sequences, together with Illumina sample barcodes, were added in two successive PCR steps. Sequencing of the TCR alpha and beta cDNA libraries was done on the Illumina HiSeq platform using custom primers. As for how the authors treated the data: Unique molecular identifiers were extracted from raw reads with MiGEC, and CDR3 positions were determined with MiXCR. Recombination models were inferred per individual with the repgenHMM and IGoR tools using an EM algorithm. Shared clonotypes were analyzed with the tcR package in R, and sharing was normalized by the product of cloneset sizes. To study raw recombination without the effects of thymic and clonal selection, out-of-frame nonproductive sequences were analyzed. In TCRdb, the public reads were trimmed at Q25 with fastp and aligned with MiXCR, with productive beta chains retained. Identical CDR3 protein sequences are pooled into one entry, listed with their most common genes and DNA. Clone size and V and J calls follow TCRdb, not the original study. This sample gives 400,000 to 500,000 distinct CDR3 sequences in total; roughly an eighth of them show up just once. The ten largest clones represent approximately 0.9% of the sample.

The data also belong to a second study, concerning yellow fever vaccine responses in identical twins. As that second paper reports: According to the authors, in identical twins the way T cells responded to vaccination appeared partly convergent and partly personalized. In the study, vaccine-responding T cell clones were precisely tracked in identical twins.

This TCR came from a woman aged 18-29 years in good health. Here the chain combines TRBV11-2 and TRBJ2-5; perhaps TRBD2 is the D gene, with 6 bases matching. Material: CD4+ T cells sorted from blood. The CDR3 protein sequence reads: CASSSAGRTKETQYF. The nucleotide sequence reads as follows: TGTGCCAGCAGCTCAGCGGGTAGAACAAAAGAGACCCAGTACTTC. The CDR3, completed at both ends by the reference TRBV11-2 and TRBJ2-5 genes, gives the full variable domain EAGVAQSPRYKIIEKRQSVAFWCNPISGHATLYWYQQILGQGPKLLIQFQNNGVVDDSQLPKDRFSAERLKGVDSTLKIQPAKLEDSAVYLCASSSAGRTKETQYFGPGTRLLVL.